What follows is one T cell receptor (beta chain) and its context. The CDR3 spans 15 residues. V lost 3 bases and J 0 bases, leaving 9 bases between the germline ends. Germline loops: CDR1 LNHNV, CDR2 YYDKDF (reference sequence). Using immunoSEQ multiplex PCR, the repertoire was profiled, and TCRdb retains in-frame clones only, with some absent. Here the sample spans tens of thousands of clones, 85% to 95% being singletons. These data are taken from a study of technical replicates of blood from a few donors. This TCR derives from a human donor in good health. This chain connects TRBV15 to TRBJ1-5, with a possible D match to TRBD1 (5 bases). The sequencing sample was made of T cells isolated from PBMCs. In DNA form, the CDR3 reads TGTGCCACCAGCAGGACAGCAAATAGCAATCAGCCCCAGCATTTT. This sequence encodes CATSRTANSNQPQHF.